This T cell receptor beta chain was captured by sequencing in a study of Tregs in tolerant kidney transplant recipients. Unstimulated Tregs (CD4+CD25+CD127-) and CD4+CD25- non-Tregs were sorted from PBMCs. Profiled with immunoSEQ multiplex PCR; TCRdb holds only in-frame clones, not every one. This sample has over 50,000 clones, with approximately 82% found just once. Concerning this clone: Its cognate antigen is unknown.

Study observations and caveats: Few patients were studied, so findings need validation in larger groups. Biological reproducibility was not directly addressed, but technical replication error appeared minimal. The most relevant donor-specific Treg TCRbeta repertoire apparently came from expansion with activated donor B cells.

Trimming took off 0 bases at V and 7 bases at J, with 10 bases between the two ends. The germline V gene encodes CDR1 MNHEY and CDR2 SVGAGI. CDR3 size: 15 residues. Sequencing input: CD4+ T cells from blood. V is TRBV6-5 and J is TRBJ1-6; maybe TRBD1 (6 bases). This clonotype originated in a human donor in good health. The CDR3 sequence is CASSYSQGFNSPLHF. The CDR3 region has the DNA TGTGCCAGCAGTTACTCCCAGGGGTTCAATTCACCCCTCCACTTT.